The 2 T cell receptor beta chains presented below share a single source sample, sequenced in a study of PD-1 blockade in classical Hodgkin lymphoma. Time point noted: cycle 4 day 1 (C4D1), after less than 7 weeks of nivolumab. With no exception, relapse followed autologous stem cell transplantation in all patients, and brentuximab vedotin exposure varied. Profiled with immunoSEQ multiplex PCR; TCRdb holds only in-frame clones, not every one. The table lists around 23,000 clones, 70% to 90% of them singletons. This material consisted of peripheral blood mononuclear cells (PBMCs), taken before the fourth cycle of nivolumab. These receptors were obtained from a human donor with classical Hodgkin lymphoma.

The rearrangement joins TRBV4-2 to TRBJ2-7; 7 bases agree with TRBD2. The CDR3 has 14 amino acids. Germline V gives CDR1 LGHNA, CDR2 YNFKEQ. The junction had 4 bases not matched to a gene; V was cut back by 2 bases and J by 3 bases. CDR3 sequence (DNA): TGTGCCAGCAGCCAACCGGGACTATACTACGAGCAGTACTTC. The encoded protein is CASSQPGLYYEQYF.

J is TRBJ2-2 and V is TRBV7-9; 8 bases are a match to TRBD1. After removal of 4 bases from V and 1 base from J, the junction contained 2 bases not matched to a gene. This CDR3 is 15 amino acids long. Germline V gene sequence: CDR1 SEHNR, CDR2 FQNEAQ (reference sequence). CDR3 protein: CASSWTGMNTGELFF. The CDR3 DNA reads as TGTGCCAGCAGCTGGACAGGGATGAACACCGGGGAGCTGTTTTTT.